The clone carrying this T cell receptor (beta chain) was seen more than once but under ten times. As yet, its antigen is unknown. These data come from a study of T cells in Graves' hyperthyroidism and ophthalmopathy. Patients aged 18 to 65 had newly diagnosed hyperthyroidism that had lasted under 2 months. Any patient presenting with uncontrolled infection, other autoimmune disease, pregnancy or lactation was left out. Isolation of PBMCs was performed on about 9.9 ml fresh peripheral blood. Amplification of TCR beta CDR3 regions was performed using RNA transcripts as template. A first-round RT-PCR of the TCR CDR3 used the HTBI primer set. TCRdb re-analysed the multiplex PCR reads in MiXCR, keeping a single row per CDR3 protein. The sample carries about 360,000 distinct CDR3 sequences, roughly 13% recorded once. General study points: Most thyroid clonotypes that were expanded above 0.001 also turned up in blood.

The CDR3 runs 14 residues. Trimming removed 4 bases from V and 5 bases from J; junction bases left unmatched: 7. Germline assignment: CDR1 MGHRA and CDR2 YSYEKL. The source of this sequence is a young woman with Graves' hyperthyroidism. V usage is TRBV4-1 and J usage is TRBJ2-5; the match to TRBD2 covers 7 bases. Sequencing was performed on blood. As DNA, the CDR3 is TGCGCCAGCAGCCGCCTCGGAGCGGGGGAGACCCAGTACTTC. This sequence encodes CASSRLGAGETQYF.